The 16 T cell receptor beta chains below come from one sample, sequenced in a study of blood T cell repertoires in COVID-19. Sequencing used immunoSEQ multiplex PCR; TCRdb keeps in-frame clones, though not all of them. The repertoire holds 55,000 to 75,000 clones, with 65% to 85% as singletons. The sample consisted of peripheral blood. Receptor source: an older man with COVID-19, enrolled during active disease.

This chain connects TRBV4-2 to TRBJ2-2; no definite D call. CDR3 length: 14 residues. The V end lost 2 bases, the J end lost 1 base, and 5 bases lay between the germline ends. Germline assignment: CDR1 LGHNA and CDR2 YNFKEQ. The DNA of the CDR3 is TGTGCCAGCAGCCAACTAGGGAACACCGGGGAGCTGTTTTTT. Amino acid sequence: CASSQLGNTGELFF.

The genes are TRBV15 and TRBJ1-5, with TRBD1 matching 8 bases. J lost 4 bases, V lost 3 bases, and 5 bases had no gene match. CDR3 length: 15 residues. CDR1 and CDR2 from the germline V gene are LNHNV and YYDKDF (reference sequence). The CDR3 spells CATSRGTGNNQPQHF. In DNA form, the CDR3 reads TGTGCCACCAGCAGGGGGACAGGCAATAATCAGCCCCAGCATTTT.

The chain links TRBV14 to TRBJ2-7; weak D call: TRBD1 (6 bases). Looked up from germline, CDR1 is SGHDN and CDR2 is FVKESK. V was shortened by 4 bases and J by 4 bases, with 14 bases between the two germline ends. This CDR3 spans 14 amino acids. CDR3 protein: CASSPQARGYEQYV. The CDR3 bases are TGTGCCAGCAGCCCCCAGGCCAGGGGTTACGAGCAGTACGTC.

CDR3 DNA sequence: TGTGCCAGCAGTGAGGCAGGGAACACTGAAGCTTTCTTT. Encoded protein: CASSEAGNTEAFF. V gene TRBV2 combines with J gene TRBJ1-1, with D unclear. The CDR3 sequence is 13 residues long. Germline CDR1 SNHLY, CDR2 FYNNEI. Trimming removed 3 bases from V and 1 base from J, with 6 bases in between.

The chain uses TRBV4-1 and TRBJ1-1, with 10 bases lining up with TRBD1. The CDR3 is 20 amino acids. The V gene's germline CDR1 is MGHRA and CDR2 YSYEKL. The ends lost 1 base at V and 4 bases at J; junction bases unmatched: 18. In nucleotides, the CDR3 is TGCGCCAGCAGCCAAGTACTGCCGGGACAGGGGCTCCATTGGAGCACTGAAGCTTTCTTT. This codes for CASSQVLPGQGLHWSTEAFF.

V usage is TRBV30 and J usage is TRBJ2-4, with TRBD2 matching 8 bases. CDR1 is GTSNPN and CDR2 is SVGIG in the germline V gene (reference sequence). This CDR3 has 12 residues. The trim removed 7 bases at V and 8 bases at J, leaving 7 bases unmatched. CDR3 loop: CASPGGSDIQYF. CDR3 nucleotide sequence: TGTGCCTCCCCGGGGGGGAGTGACATTCAGTACTTC.

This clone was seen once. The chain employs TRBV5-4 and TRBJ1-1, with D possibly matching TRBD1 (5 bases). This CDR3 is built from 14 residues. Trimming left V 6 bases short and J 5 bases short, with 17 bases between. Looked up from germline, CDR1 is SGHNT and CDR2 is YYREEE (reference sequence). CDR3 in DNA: TGTGCCAGCACGACAAGGGGAGGGGAAACTGAAGCTTTCTTT. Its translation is CASTTRGGETEAFF.

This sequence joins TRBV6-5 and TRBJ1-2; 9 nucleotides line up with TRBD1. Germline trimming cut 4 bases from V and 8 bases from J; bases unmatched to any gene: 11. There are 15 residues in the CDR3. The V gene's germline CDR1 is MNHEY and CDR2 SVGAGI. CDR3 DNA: TGTGCCAGCAGTTTCTTCCCGGGACAGGGAAGCGGCTACACCTTC. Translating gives CASSFFPGQGSGYTF.

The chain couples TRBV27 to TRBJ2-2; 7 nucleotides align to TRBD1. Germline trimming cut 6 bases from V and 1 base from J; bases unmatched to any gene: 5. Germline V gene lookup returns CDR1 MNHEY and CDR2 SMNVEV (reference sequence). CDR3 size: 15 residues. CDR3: CASSSTGLNTGELFF. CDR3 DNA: TGTGCCAGCAGCTCGACAGGGTTGAACACCGGGGAGCTGTTTTTT.

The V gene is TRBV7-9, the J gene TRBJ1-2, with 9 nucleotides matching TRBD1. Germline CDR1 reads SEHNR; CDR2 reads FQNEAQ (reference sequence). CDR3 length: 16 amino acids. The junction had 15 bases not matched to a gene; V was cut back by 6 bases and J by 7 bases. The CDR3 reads CASRPGAGQGLSGYTF. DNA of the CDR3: TGTGCCAGCAGACCAGGGGCGGGACAGGGACTTTCTGGCTACACCTTC.

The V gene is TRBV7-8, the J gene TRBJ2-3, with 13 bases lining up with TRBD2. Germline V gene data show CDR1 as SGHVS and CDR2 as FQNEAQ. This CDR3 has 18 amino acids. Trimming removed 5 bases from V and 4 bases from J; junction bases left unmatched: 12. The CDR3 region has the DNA TGTGCCAGCAGCGACGGACTAGCGGGGGCTCCCTGGTCAGATACGCAGTATTTT. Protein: CASSDGLAGAPWSDTQYF.

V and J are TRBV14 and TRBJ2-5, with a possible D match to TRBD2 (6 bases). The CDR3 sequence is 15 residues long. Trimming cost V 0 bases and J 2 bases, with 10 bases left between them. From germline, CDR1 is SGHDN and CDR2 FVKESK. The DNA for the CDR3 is TGTGCCAGCAGCCAAGATCCGGCGGGGCAAGAGACCCAGTACTTC. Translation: CASSQDPAGQETQYF.

This CDR3 reads CASSWDRGSYNSPLHF. In nucleotides, the CDR3 is TGTGCCAGCAGTTGGGACAGGGGATCCTATAATTCACCCCTCCACTTT. The V and J genes are TRBV6-5 and TRBJ1-6; TRBD1 matches at 10 bases. Germline CDR1 is MNHEY and CDR2 is SVGAGI. V lost 4 bases to trimming and J lost 1 base; unmatched junction nucleotides: 1. This CDR3 comprises 16 residues.

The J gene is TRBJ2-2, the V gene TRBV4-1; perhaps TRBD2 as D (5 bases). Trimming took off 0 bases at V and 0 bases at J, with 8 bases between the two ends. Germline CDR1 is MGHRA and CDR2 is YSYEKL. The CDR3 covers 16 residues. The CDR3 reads CASSQESGTNTGELFF. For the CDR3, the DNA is TGCGCCAGCAGCCAAGAGAGCGGAACGAACACCGGGGAGCTGTTTTTT.

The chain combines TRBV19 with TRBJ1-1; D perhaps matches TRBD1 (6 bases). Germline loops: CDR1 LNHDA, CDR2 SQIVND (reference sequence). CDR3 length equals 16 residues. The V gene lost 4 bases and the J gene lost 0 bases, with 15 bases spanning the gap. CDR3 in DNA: TGTGCCAGTAGTACCTCGGGGAGGGGGATGAACACTGAAGCTTTCTTT. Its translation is CASSTSGRGMNTEAFF.

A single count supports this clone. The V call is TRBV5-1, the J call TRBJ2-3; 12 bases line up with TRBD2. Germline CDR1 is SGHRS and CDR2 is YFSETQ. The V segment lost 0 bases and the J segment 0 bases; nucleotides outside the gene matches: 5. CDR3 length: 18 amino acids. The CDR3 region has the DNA TGCGCCAGCAGCTTGGCAACCCTAGCGGGGGGGAGCACAGATACGCAGTATTTT. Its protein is CASSLATLAGGSTDTQYF.